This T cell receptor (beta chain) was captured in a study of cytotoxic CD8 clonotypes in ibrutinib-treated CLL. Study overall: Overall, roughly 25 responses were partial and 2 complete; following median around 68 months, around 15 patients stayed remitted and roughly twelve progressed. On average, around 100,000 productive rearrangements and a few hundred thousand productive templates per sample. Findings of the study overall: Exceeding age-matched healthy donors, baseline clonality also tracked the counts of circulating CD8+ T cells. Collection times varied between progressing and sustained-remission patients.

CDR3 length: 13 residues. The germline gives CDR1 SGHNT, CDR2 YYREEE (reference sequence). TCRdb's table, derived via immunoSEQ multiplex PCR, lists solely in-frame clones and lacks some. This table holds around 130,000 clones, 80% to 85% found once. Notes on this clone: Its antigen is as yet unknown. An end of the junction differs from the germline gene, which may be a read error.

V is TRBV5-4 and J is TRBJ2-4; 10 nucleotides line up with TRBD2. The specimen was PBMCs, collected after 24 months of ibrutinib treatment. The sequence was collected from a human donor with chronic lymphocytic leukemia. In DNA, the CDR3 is TGTGCCAGCAGCTTGGGCCCTAGCGGGGGCGGCTCCTTC. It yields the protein CASSLGPSGGGSF.